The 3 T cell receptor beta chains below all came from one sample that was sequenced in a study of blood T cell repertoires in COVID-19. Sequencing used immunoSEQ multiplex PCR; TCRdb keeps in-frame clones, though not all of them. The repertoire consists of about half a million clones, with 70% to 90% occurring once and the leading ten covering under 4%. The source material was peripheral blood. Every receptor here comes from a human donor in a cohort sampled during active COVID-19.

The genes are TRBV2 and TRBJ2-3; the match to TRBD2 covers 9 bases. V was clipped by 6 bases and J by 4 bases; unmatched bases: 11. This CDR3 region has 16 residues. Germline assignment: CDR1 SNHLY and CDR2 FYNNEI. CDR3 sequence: CASSVQWAGGSDTQYF. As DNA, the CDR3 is TGTGCCAGCAGCGTCCAATGGGCGGGAGGGTCAGATACGCAGTATTTT. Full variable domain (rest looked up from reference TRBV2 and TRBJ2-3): EPEVTQTPSHQVTQMGQEVILRCVPISNHLYFYWYRQILGQKVEFLVSFYNNEISEKSEIFDDQFSVERPDGSNFTLKIRSTKLEDSAMYFCASSVQWAGGSDTQYFGPGTRLTVL.

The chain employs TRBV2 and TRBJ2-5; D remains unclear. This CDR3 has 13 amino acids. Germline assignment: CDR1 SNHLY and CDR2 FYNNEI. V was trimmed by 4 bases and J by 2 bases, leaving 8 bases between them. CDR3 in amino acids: CASSVLLQETQYF. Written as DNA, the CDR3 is TGTGCCAGCAGTGTTCTCCTTCAAGAGACCCAGTACTTC.

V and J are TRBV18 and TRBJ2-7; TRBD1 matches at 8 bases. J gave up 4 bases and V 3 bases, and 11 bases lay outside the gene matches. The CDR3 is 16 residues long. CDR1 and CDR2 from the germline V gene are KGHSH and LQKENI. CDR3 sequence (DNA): TGTGCCAGCTCACCCATTGGACAGGGTCAAAGGTACGAGCAGTACTTC. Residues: CASSPIGQGQRYEQYF.